This T cell receptor beta chain was sequenced during a study of blood T cell repertoires in COVID-19. For the study at large: Donors in the United States, Italy and Spain gave samples during acute or convalescent COVID-19. The cDNA or gDNA used as material had been derived from T cells, B-cell-depleted T cells, or PBMCs.

Germline-derived CDR1 and CDR2 are SGHNT and YYREEE (reference sequence). CDR3 size: 15 residues. J was trimmed by 9 bases and V by 3 bases; bases with no gene match: 8. Seattle patients were enrolled during active infection and followed longitudinally. Profiled with immunoSEQ multiplex PCR; TCRdb holds only in-frame clones, not every one. The data show roughly 570,000 clones, about 88% seen once. V is TRBV5-4 and J is TRBJ1-6, with 8 bases lining up with TRBD1. This receptor was taken from a woman aged 50 to 60 with COVID-19, enrolled during active disease. Sequencing was done on a sample of peripheral blood. Written as DNA, the CDR3 is TGTGCCAGCAGCTCCCAGACAGGGGAAAGTTCACCCCTCCACTTT. Its protein product is CASSSQTGESSPLHF.